These 15 T cell receptor beta chains came from one sample sequenced in a study of CD8 T cells in ankylosing spondylitis. TCRdb redid the calling of the 5' RACE reads with MiXCR, one entry per CDR3 protein. The table lists 150,000 to 200,000 distinct CDR3 sequences, approximately 10% of them singletons, with 25% to 30% in the top ten. Material for sequencing was blood, either unsorted or a sorted T cell fraction (not recorded which). These receptors originate from a male donor with ankylosing spondylitis or in good health (not recorded which).

The table lists this clonotype with a few counts. The chain links TRBV5-1 to TRBJ1-1; TRBD1 is a possible D gene (6 bases). Trimming left V 2 bases short and J 4 bases short, with 12 bases between. This CDR3 contains 14 residues. The germline V gene encodes CDR1 SGHRS and CDR2 YFSETQ. CDR3 DNA: TGCGCCAGCAGCTTCAGGGGCGAGGGCACTGAAGCTTTCTTT. Its protein product is CASSFRGEGTEAFF.

This clonotype showed up just a few times. One end of the junction fails to match germline, which may point to a read error. V and J are TRBV3-1 and TRBJ2-3; D remains ambiguous. The CDR3 is 17 residues long. Germline loops: CDR1 LGHDT, CDR2 YNNKEL (reference sequence). CDR3 DNA sequence: TGTGCCACCAGCCATTATAGGACCCCGTCTCACACAGATACGCAGTATTTT. It translates to CATSHYRTPSHTDTQYF.

This clonotype was counted ten times or more. The chain combines TRBV29-1 with TRBJ2-3, with 7 bases lining up with TRBD2. The length of the CDR3 is 13 residues. Germline values: CDR1 SQVTM, CDR2 ANQGSEA. J was trimmed by 4 bases and V by 8 bases; bases with no gene match: 9. For the CDR3, the DNA is TGCAGCCCTTCCCCGGCGGGGGCAGATACGCAGTATTTT. It encodes CSPSPAGADTQYF.

This clonotype was seen a handful of times. The chain carries TRBV11-3 and TRBJ2-3, with TRBD2 identical over 13 bases. CDR3 length: 15 residues. The germline V gene has CDR1 SGHNT and CDR2 YENEEA. J lost 6 bases, V lost 3 bases, and 3 bases had no gene match. The CDR3 protein is CASSFETSGGDTQYF. CDR3 coding DNA: TGTGCCAGCAGCTTCGAGACTAGCGGGGGGGATACGCAGTATTTT.

This clonotype was counted a few times. The V call is TRBV6-5, the J call TRBJ2-3; D remains ambiguous. There are 15 residues in the CDR3. V was cut by 4 bases and J by 0 bases, with 11 bases left in between. Germline CDR1 reads MNHEY; CDR2 reads SVGAGI. The CDR3 bases are TGTGCCAGCAGTTCCCCCCAAAGGAGCACAGATACGCAGTATTTT. Translation gives CASSSPQRSTDTQYF.

There are many counts of this clonotype. The chain uses TRBV10-3 and TRBJ2-7; D possibly corresponds to TRBD2 (5 bases). V dropped 1 base and J dropped 3 bases, with 10 bases sitting between them. CDR1 is ENHRY, CDR2 SYGVKD, per germline. The CDR3 length is 14 residues. The CDR3 reads CAISEFETNYEQYF. The CDR3 DNA reads TGTGCCATCAGTGAGTTCGAGACTAACTACGAGCAGTACTTC.

The chain carries TRBV7-2 and TRBJ1-3; 7 nucleotides agree with TRBD1. V shed 5 bases, J shed 0 bases, and the junction held 7 bases outside the gene matches. The CDR3 covers 16 residues. The germline V gene encodes CDR1 SGHTA and CDR2 FQGNSA. The CDR3 region is CASSRQGPSSGNTIYF. The CDR3 region has the DNA TGTGCCAGCAGCCGACAGGGCCCGAGCTCTGGAAACACCATATATTTT.

The chain recombines TRBV7-9 with TRBJ2-1, with D unresolved. V lost 4 bases and J 4 bases, leaving 14 bases between the germline ends. The CDR3 contains 15 residues. Germline CDR1 and CDR2: SEHNR and FQNEAQ (reference sequence). Written as DNA, the CDR3 is TGTGCCAGCAGCTACGCGACGGCCAAATACAATGAGCAGTTCTTC. Its protein is CASSYATAKYNEQFF.

This clonotype was found a few times. V is TRBV5-1 and J is TRBJ2-1; 8 bases map to TRBD1. J gave up 8 bases and V 4 bases, and 5 bases lay outside the gene matches. The CDR3 consists of 13 residues. From germline, CDR1 is SGHRS and CDR2 YFSETQ. DNA of the CDR3: TGCGCCAGCAGCGTGGACAGGGTCGATGAGCAGTTCTTC. Its protein product is CASSVDRVDEQFF. The variable domain in full, with the rest retrieved from reference TRBV5-1 and TRBJ2-1, is KAGVTQTPRYLIKTRGQQVTLSCSPISGHRSVSWYQQTPGQGLQFLFEYFSETQRNKGNFPGRFSGRQFSNSRSEMNVSTLELGDSALYLCASSVDRVDEQFFGPGTRLTVL.

The table lists this clonotype with many counts. V and J are TRBV5-1 and TRBJ2-3; the D is unclear. Per germline, CDR1 SGHRS and CDR2 YFSETQ. The CDR3 has 16 amino acids. V lost 0 bases and J lost 2, with 13 bases in between. In nucleotides, the CDR3 is TGCGCCAGCAGCTTGGATCAGGACCCAAACACAGATACGCAGTATTTT. Protein product: CASSLDQDPNTDTQYF.

This clonotype was recorded at least ten times. V and J are TRBV4-1 and TRBJ1-4, with no clear D. The germline gives CDR1 MGHRA, CDR2 YSYEKL. This CDR3 comprises 16 residues. The V gene lost 1 base and the J gene lost 5 bases, with 14 bases spanning the gap. The CDR3 DNA sequence: TGCGCCAGCAGCCAAGTTGGAGCAACGAGGAATGAAAAACTGTTTTTT. It specifies CASSQVGATRNEKLFF.

This clonotype was recorded at least ten times. V gene TRBV2 combines with J gene TRBJ1-3, with no clear D. The CDR3 contains 15 residues. Germline V gives CDR1 SNHLY, CDR2 FYNNEI. The V gene lost 7 bases and the J gene lost 0 bases, with 13 bases spanning the gap. The CDR3 DNA is TGTGCCAGCACCCTTAGGTGGAACTCTGGAAACACCATATATTTT. This encodes CASTLRWNSGNTIYF.

The chain couples TRBV6-1 to TRBJ1-1; TRBD1 matches at 11 bases. Germline values: CDR1 MNHNS, CDR2 SASEGT. The CDR3 extends over 16 amino acids. V shed 5 bases, J shed 1 base, and the junction held 6 bases outside the gene matches. Here the CDR3 reads CASSLGQGAGNTEAFF. DNA of the CDR3: TGTGCCAGCAGTCTCGGACAGGGGGCAGGGAACACTGAAGCTTTCTTT.

The J gene is TRBJ1-1, the V gene TRBV12-3 or TRBV12-4; maybe TRBD1 (5 bases). V lost 10 bases, J lost 2 bases, and 26 bases lay in between. The length of the CDR3 is 17 residues. The CDR3 DNA follows: TGTGCCACCTTTTTGGGCGGGGCACCGAACGCAAACACTGAAGCTTTCTTT. Translated, it gives CATFLGGAPNANTEAFF.

This clonotype was seen a few times. The V and J genes are TRBV5-5 and TRBJ2-2; perhaps TRBD2 as D (6 bases). Germline CDR1 SGHKS, CDR2 YYEKEE (reference sequence). The CDR3 has 17 residues. With 0 bases removed from V and 0 bases from J, the gap between germline ends came to 12 bases. CDR3: CASSLGVPSANTGELFF. CDR3 bases: TGTGCCAGCAGCTTGGGGGTCCCTAGCGCGAACACCGGGGAGCTGTTTTTT.